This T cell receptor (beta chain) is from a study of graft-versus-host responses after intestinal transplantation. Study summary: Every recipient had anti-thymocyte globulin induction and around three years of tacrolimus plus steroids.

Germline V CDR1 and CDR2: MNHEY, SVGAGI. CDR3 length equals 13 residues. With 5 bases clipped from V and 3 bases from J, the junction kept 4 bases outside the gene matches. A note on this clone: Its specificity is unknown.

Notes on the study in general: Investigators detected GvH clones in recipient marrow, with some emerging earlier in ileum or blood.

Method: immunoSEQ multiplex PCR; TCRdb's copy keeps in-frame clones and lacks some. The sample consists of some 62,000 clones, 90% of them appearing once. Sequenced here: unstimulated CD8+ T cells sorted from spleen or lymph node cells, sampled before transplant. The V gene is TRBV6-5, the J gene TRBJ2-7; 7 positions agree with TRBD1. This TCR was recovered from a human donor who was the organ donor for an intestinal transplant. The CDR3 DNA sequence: TGTGCCAGCAGTGGGACAGAAAACTACGAGCAGTACTTC. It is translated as CASSGTENYEQYF.